This TCR beta chain was sequenced for a study of T cells in Graves' hyperthyroidism and ophthalmopathy. Findings and limits, study-wide: Most thyroid clonotypes expanded above 0.001 appeared in blood too.

Reasons for excluding patients were uncontrolled infection, other autoimmune disease, pregnancy or lactation. There were TCR beta CDR3 regions amplified from RNA transcripts. HTBI primers were employed in a first-round RT-PCR of the TCR CDR3. TCRdb reanalysed the multiplex PCR reads using MiXCR and keeps one entry per CDR3 protein. The data hold hundreds of thousands of distinct CDR3 sequences, with approximately 14% observed a single time. This clonotype has at least ten counts. Its antigen is undetermined. Germline V gives CDR1 MNHEY, CDR2 SMNVEV (reference sequence). The CDR3 is made up of 14 amino acids. The V segment lost 4 bases and the J segment 5 bases; nucleotides outside the gene matches: 5.

The specimen was blood. The TCR originated in a woman in her 40s with Graves' ophthalmopathy. The genes are TRBV27 and TRBJ2-7, with 10 positions matching TRBD1. The CDR3 DNA sequence: TGTGCCAGCAGTTCAGGGACAGGGGACCACGAGCAGTACTTC. Protein: CASSSGTGDHEQYF.